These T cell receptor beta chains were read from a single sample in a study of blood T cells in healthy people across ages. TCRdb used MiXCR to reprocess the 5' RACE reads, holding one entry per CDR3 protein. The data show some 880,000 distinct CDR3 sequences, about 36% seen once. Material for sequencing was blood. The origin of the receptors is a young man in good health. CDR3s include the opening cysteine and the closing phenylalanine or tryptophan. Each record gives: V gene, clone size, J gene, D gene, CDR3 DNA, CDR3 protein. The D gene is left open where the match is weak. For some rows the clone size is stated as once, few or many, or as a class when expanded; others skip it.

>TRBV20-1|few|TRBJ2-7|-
TGCAGTGCTACTGCAGGGTACGAGCAGTACTTC
CSATAGYEQYF
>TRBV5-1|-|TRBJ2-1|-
TGCGCCAGCAGCTACCTCTCGACAGGAAGTAATGAGCAGTTCTTC
CASSYLSTGSNEQFF
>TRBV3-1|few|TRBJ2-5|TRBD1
TGTGCCAGCAGCCCTGAGACAGGGGGCCAAGAGACCCAGTACTTC
CASSPETGGQETQYF
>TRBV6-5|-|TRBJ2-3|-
TGTGCCAGCAGTTACGGTCAGGTGCCAGATACGCAGTATTTT
CASSYGQVPDTQYF
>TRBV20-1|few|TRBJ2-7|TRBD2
TGCAGTGCAGAGGGCGGGGGGGCCTACAATGAGCAGTACTTC
CSAEGGGAYNEQYF
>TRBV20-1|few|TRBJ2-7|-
TGCAGTGCTAGACCGCCCCGCCTCTCCTACGAGCAGTACTTC
CSARPPRLSYEQYF
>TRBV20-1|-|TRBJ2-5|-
TGCAGTGCTAGAGTCGGCTACCAGGAGACCCGGTACTTC
CSARVGYQETRYF
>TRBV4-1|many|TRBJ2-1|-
TGCGCCAGCAGTCCCCTGGGGGTCCGAGATGAGCAGTTCTTC
CASSPLGVRDEQFF
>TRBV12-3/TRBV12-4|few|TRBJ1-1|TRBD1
TGTGCCAGCGGCACAGGGGCCCTTGGGGCTTTCTTT
CASGTGALGAFF
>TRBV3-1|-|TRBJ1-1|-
TGTGCCAGCAGCCAATATGAGGAACCGTGGGCTGAAGCTTTCTTT
CASSQYEEPWAEAFF
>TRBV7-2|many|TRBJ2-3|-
TGTGCCAGCAGCCTAGGGCTAACGGATACGCAGTATTTT
CASSLGLTDTQYF
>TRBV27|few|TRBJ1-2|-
TGTGCCAGCAGCCCCGATGGAGGTACAAACACCTTC
CASSPDGGTNTF
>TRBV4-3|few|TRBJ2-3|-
TGCGCCAGCAGCCAAGATTTCCCAGGGGGCACAGATACGCAGTATTTT
CASSQDFPGGTDTQYF
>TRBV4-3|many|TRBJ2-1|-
TGCGCCAGCAGCCGAGGTGACTACAATGAGCAGTTCTTC
CASSRGDYNEQFF
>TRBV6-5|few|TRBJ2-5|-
TGTGCCAGCAGTGACTCGGGGGCCTTAGAGACCCAGTACTTC
CASSDSGALETQYF
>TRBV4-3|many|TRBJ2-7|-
TGCGCCAGCAGCCAAGGACTGACTGTCTACGAGCAGTACTTC
CASSQGLTVYEQYF
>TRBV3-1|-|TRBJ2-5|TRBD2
TGTGCCAGCAGCCAAGGTAGCGGGATTCTAGGAACCCAGTACTTC
CASSQGSGILGTQYF
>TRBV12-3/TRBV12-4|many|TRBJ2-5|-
TGTGCCAGCAGCCCCCGCCTACGGGTAGGGGAGACCCAGTACTTC
CASSPRLRVGETQYF
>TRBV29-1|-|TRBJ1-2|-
TGCAGCGTGAGAGACGCCTATGACTACACCTTC
CSVRDAYDYTF
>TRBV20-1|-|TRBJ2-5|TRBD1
TGCAGTGCTGGCTCCGCAGGGGGCATAGGAGAGACCCAGTACTTC
CSAGSAGGIGETQYF
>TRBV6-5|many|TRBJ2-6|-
TGTGCCAGCAGCCGGGTCGACTCTGGGGCCAACGTCCTGACTTTC
CASSRVDSGANVLTF
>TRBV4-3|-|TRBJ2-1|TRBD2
TGCGCCAGCAGCCAAGCGGGGGGTTGGGCCTACAATGAGCAGTTCTTC
CASSQAGGWAYNEQFF
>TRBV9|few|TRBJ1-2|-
TGTGCCAGCAGCGATGGGGACGCCAGACATGGCTACACCTTC
CASSDGDARHGYTF
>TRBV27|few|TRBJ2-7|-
TGTGCCAGCAGTTCCAGACAGTTGTCCTACGAGCAGTACTTC
CASSSRQLSYEQYF
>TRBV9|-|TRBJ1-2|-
TGTGCCAGCAGTACGCCCAACAGGGTTTATGGCTACACCTTC
CASSTPNRVYGYTF
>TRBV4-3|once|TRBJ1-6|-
TGCGCCATCAGCCTAGGGACAAGCTCCTATAATTCACCCCTCCACTTT
CAISLGTSSYNSPLHF
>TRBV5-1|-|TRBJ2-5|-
TGCGCCAGCAGGACCTTCCCCGACAGGAGCCCTGCGGATGAGCAGTACTTC
CASRTFPDRSPADEQYF
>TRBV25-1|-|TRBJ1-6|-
TGTGCCAGCAGTCGGTTTGACCCCGTCGGGGATAATTCACCCCTCCACTTT
CASSRFDPVGDNSPLHF
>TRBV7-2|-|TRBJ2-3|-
TGTGCCAGCTCCATTCGACAGACAGATACGCAGTATTTT
CASSIRQTDTQYF
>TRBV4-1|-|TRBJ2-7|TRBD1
TGCGCCAGCAGCCCCTCGTCGACAGGGGCCTACGAGCAGTACTTC
CASSPSSTGAYEQYF
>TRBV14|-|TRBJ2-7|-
TGTGCCAGCAGCCAGGAGGGTTTTTATTCCTACGAGCAGTACTTC
CASSQEGFYSYEQYF
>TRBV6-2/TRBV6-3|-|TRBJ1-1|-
TGTGCCAGCAGTTACTACTTTGACGACAGGAACACTGAAGCTTTCTTT
CASSYYFDDRNTEAFF
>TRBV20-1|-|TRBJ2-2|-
TGCAGTGCCCCGAGCCAGGACGGAAGAACCGGGGAGCTGTTTTTT
CSAPSQDGRTGELFF
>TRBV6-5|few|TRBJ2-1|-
TGTGCCAGCAGTTCTAACCTCGACAGTGTGATTAGGTTCTTC
CASSSNLDSVIRFF
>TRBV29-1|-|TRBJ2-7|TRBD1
TGCAGTCAACGACAGGGGCGGTACAATGAGCAGTACTTC
CSQRQGRYNEQYF
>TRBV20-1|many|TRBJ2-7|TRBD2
TGCAGTGCACGGCAAGCGGGGGGTTCCTACGAGCAGTACTTC
CSARQAGGSYEQYF
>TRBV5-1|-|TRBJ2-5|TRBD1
TGCGCCAGCAGCGGGGGACAGGAAGAGACCCAGTACTTC
CASSGGQEETQYF
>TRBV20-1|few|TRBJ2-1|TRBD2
TGCAGTGCTAGAAGCCCAGGGACTAGCGTCGTCCGTGAGCAGTTCTTC
CSARSPGTSVVREQFF
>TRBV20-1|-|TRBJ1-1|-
TGCAGTGCTAGAGCATGGCAGTCGCCTGAAGCTTTCTTT
CSARAWQSPEAFF
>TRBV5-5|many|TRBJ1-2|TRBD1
TGTGCCAGCAGCGAACAGGGGGTAGACTATGGCTACACCTTC
CASSEQGVDYGYTF
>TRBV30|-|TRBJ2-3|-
TGTGCCTGGAGTGTAAGGAGCACAGATACGCAGTATTTT
CAWSVRSTDTQYF
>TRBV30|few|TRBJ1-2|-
TGTGCCCGCAGGACCGTCCGAGGAGGTGGCTACACCTTC
CARRTVRGGGYTF
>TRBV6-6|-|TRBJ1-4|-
TGTGCCAGCAGTTACGAGAATGAAAAACTGTTTTTT
CASSYENEKLFF